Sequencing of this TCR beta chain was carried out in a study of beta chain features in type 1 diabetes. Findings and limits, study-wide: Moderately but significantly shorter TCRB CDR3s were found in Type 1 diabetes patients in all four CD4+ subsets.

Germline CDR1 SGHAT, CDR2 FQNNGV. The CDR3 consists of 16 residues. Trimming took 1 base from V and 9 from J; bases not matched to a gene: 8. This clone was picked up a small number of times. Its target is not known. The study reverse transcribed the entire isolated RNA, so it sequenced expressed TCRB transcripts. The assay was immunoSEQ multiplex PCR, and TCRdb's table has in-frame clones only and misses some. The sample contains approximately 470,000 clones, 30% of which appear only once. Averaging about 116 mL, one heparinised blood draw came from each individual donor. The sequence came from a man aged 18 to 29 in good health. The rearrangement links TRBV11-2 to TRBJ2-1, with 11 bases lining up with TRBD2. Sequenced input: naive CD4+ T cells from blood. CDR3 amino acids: CASSLGVTSGTGEQFF. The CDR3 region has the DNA TGTGCCAGCAGCTTAGGGGTGACTAGCGGGACTGGTGAGCAGTTCTTC.